These 24 T cell receptor beta chains originate from one sample sequenced in a study of blood T cells in healthy people across ages. Combining a sample-barcoded 5' primer with a J-beta primer mix, a second PCR ran for roughly 7 to 11 cycles. TCRdb re-derived calls from the 5' RACE reads in MiXCR, one entry per CDR3 protein. This sample has 2 million or so distinct CDR3 sequences, with roughly 49% found just once. Sequencing was done on a sample of blood. Source of these receptors: a woman in her 40s in good health.

In this sample, this clonotype turned up a few times. The chain carries TRBV15 and TRBJ2-5, with 7 nucleotides matching TRBD1. Gene TRBJ2-7 matches the end of the DNA better, so the J call may be wrong. From germline, CDR1 is LNHNV and CDR2 YYDKDF (reference sequence). This CDR3 spans 14 amino acids. CDR3 in DNA: TGTGCCACCAGCAGAGAGGGACAGTACTACGAGCAGTACTTC. This translates into CATSREGQYYEQYF.

This clonotype was detected a few times. V usage is TRBV12-3 or TRBV12-4 and J usage is TRBJ2-7, with D possibly matching TRBD2 (5 bases). The CDR3 covers 14 residues. Trimming stripped 3 bases from V and 5 bases from J, with 14 bases between. DNA for the CDR3: TGTGCCAGCAGTTTTAGGAGGACTCGGAACGAGCAGTACTTC. It codes for CASSFRRTRNEQYF.

The genes are TRBV28 and TRBJ2-4; D tentatively fits TRBD1 or TRBD2 (5 bases each). The better agreement between TRBJ2-7 and the DNA end casts doubt on the J call. Germline V gene lookup returns CDR1 MDHEN and CDR2 SYDVKM. The CDR3 length is 14 residues. This chain's CDR3 is CASSSRGVYYEQYF. CDR3 DNA: TGTGCCAGCAGTTCGAGGGGAGTCTATTACGAGCAGTACTTC.

CDR3 coding DNA: TGTGCCAGCAGACGGACAGGGTCTAGCACAGATACGCAGTATTTT. Amino acids: CASRRTGSSTDTQYF. The chain links TRBV5-6 to TRBJ2-3, with 8 bases that match TRBD1. Per germline, CDR1 SGHDT and CDR2 YYEEEE. The CDR3 length is 15 residues. The J segment lost 0 bases and the V segment lost 5 bases, leaving 5 bases of the junction unmatched.

The table lists this clonotype with a few counts. The genes are TRBV10-3 and TRBJ2-7; D remains unclear. V was pared by 5 bases and J by 3 bases, with 11 bases between. Germline V gene lookup returns CDR1 ENHRY and CDR2 SYGVKD. The CDR3 has 13 residues. CDR3 residues: CAISTEVLYEQYF. The CDR3, as DNA: TGTGCCATCAGTACAGAGGTCCTCTACGAGCAGTACTTC.

Of note for this clonotype: The germline gene is not matched at one end of the junction; a read error may be the cause. V gene TRBV15 combines with J gene TRBJ2-3; D tentatively fits TRBD1 or TRBD2 (5 bases each). The CDR3 is 15 amino acids. Germline V lookup: CDR1 LNHNV, CDR2 YYDKDF (reference sequence). This CDR3 reads CATSRDWTGQDAQYF. CDR3 coding DNA: TGTGCCACCAGCAGAGACTGGACTGGACAAGATGCGCAGTATTTT.

This clonotype has a handful of counts. The CDR3 sequence: CASSQDRDPYEQYF. DNA of the CDR3: TGCGCCAGCAGCCAAGACAGGGACCCTTACGAGCAGTACTTC. The chain uses TRBV4-3 and TRBJ2-7; D assignment may be TRBD1 or TRBD2 (5 bases each). This CDR3 is 14 amino acids long. The V gene lost 0 bases and the J gene lost 4 bases, with 10 bases spanning the gap. Germline V gene data show CDR1 as LGHNA and CDR2 as YSLEER.

The genes are TRBV20-1 and TRBJ2-1; 9 bases match TRBD2. Losses at the gene ends were 3 bases for V and 4 bases for J; bases not matched to a gene: 16. CDR3 length equals 18 residues. Germline loops: CDR1 DFQATT, CDR2 SNEGSKA (reference sequence). CDR3 loop: CSARPSSGVSVWYNEQFF. CDR3 DNA sequence: TGCAGTGCTAGGCCGTCTAGCGGGGTTAGCGTGTGGTACAATGAGCAGTTCTTC.

This clonotype was observed a few times. This chain connects TRBV27 to TRBJ1-6; unclear D gene. The CDR3 is made up of 13 amino acids. Trimming pared 2 bases from V and 7 bases from J, leaving 6 bases between. CDR1 MNHEY and CDR2 SMNVEV come from the germline V gene (reference sequence). In DNA, the CDR3 is TGTGCCAGCAGTTTACAACGGAATTCACCCCTCCACTTT. Protein product: CASSLQRNSPLHF.

This clonotype showed up many times. This sequence joins TRBV27 and TRBJ2-1; possible D gene TRBD2, 6 bases. The CDR3 covers 16 residues. The V gene's germline CDR1 is MNHEY and CDR2 SMNVEV (reference sequence). Trimming removed 6 bases at V and 3 bases at J, with 18 bases between. The CDR3 nucleotides read TGTGCCAGCAGCTCGACTCGCGGGGTGAACTACAATGAGCAGTTCTTC. As protein: CASSSTRGVNYNEQFF.

This clonotype was counted once. The J gene is TRBJ1-6, the V gene TRBV27, with D tentatively TRBD1 (5 bases). Germline V gene data show CDR1 as MNHEY and CDR2 as SMNVEV (reference sequence). The CDR3 totals 15 residues. V lost 8 bases and J 7 bases, leaving 18 bases between the germline ends. In DNA, the CDR3 is TGTGCCAGCGCCTCGCCGGGGGTTGAAAATTCACCCCTCCACTTT. It encodes CASASPGVENSPLHF.

The chain joins TRBV7-2 to TRBJ2-5; D is unresolved. The CDR3 is made up of 15 amino acids. The germline V and J ends were trimmed by 5 bases and 4 bases, with 17 bases remaining between them. Germline CDR1 is SGHTA and CDR2 is FQGNSA. CDR3 DNA sequence: TGTGCCAGCAGCACGACCCCAGATATGAGAGAGACCCAGTACTTC. Translated: CASSTTPDMRETQYF.

This chain links TRBV28 with TRBJ2-7; TRBD1 matches 7 bases. Per germline, CDR1 MDHEN and CDR2 SYDVKM. This CDR3 region has 14 residues. J gave up 7 bases and V 0 bases, and 6 bases lay outside the gene matches. The CDR3 DNA is TGTGCCAGCAGTTTATGGGGACAGCACAATGAGCAGTACTTC. Residues: CASSLWGQHNEQYF.

This clonotype appeared a few times. This rearrangement joins TRBV20-1 to TRBJ2-3; tentatively, D is TRBD2 (5 bases). The V and J ends lost 3 bases and 0 bases respectively, with 16 bases between them. Per the germline V gene, CDR1 is DFQATT and CDR2 is SNEGSKA (reference sequence). There are 16 residues in the CDR3. The CDR3 protein is CSASPTGETSTDTQYF. CDR3 bases: TGCAGTGCTAGCCCAACCGGGGAGACTAGCACAGATACGCAGTATTTT.

This chain links TRBV20-1 with TRBJ2-3; either TRBD1 or TRBD2 may supply D (5 bases each). With 2 bases removed from V and 4 bases from J, the gap between germline ends came to 19 bases. The germline V gene has CDR1 DFQATT and CDR2 SNEGSKA (reference sequence). The CDR3 sequence is 16 residues long. The CDR3 region is CSARLGTVGRADTQYF. The CDR3 bases are TGCAGTGCTAGACTCGGGACGGTGGGTCGTGCAGATACGCAGTATTTT.

The CDR3 DNA follows: TGTGCCAGCAGCTTAGAACGGGGGCACTCCTACGAGCAGTACTTC. It specifies CASSLERGHSYEQYF. V and J are TRBV7-2 and TRBJ2-7; perhaps D is TRBD1 or TRBD2 (6 bases each). CDR3 length equals 15 residues. The germline gives CDR1 SGHTA, CDR2 FQGNSA. Trimming pared 1 base from V and 0 bases from J, leaving 10 bases between.

This clonotype was seen a handful of times. The chain links TRBV20-1 to TRBJ2-5; TRBD2 is a possible D gene (6 bases). V lost 3 bases to trimming and J lost 2 bases, with 31 bases between them. In germline, CDR1 is DFQATT, CDR2 SNEGSKA (reference sequence). This CDR3 comprises 20 residues. The CDR3 DNA sequence: TGCAGTGCTAGTCAACCCCCGGCGGGGACGACCGAGACCTATCAAGAGACCCAGTACTTC. This gives the protein CSASQPPAGTTETYQETQYF.

The chain uses TRBV24-1 and TRBJ2-3, with TRBD2 matching 8 bases. Germline V gene lookup returns CDR1 KGHDR and CDR2 SFDVKD. The CDR3 is made up of 18 amino acids. The V and J ends lost 0 bases and 1 base, in that order; junction bases with no gene match: 8. The CDR3 region is CATSDLVASGGRTDTQYF. CDR3 DNA sequence: TGTGCCACCAGTGATTTGGTTGCCAGCGGGGGCCGCACAGATACGCAGTATTTT.

This rearrangement joins TRBV5-1 to TRBJ1-3; possible D gene TRBD1, 6 bases. This CDR3 comprises 14 residues. Trimming shortened V by 4 bases and J by 4 bases, and 12 bases separated the two germline ends. Germline V CDR1 and CDR2: SGHRS, YFSETQ. The CDR3 loop reads CASSAGTQGNTIYF. CDR3 coding DNA: TGCGCCAGCAGCGCAGGGACACAAGGAAACACCATATATTTT.

The chain combines TRBV7-2 with TRBJ1-2; 9 bases line up with TRBD1. Trimming at V came to 5 bases and at J to 3 bases, leaving 7 bases not matched to a gene. Germline loops: CDR1 SGHTA, CDR2 FQGNSA. The CDR3 has 15 amino acids. CDR3 nucleotide sequence: TGTGCCAGCAGCCTCGGGACAGGGTCCCACTATGGCTACACCTTC. Translated, it gives CASSLGTGSHYGYTF.

The genes are TRBV21-1 and TRBJ2-4; the table names TRBD1, a call not compared with the DNA. TRBV21-1 is termed a pseudogene. The CDR3 consists of 17 residues. The CDR3 DNA reads as TGTGCCAGCAGCAAGGGGGCCAGAGTCATAGCCAAAAACATTCAGTACTTC. Residues: CASSKGARVIAKNIQYF.

This sequence joins TRBV29-1 and TRBJ2-2; D call uncertain. Germline CDR1 is SQVTM and CDR2 is ANQGSEA. Trimming shortened V by 2 bases and J by 4 bases, and 11 bases separated the two germline ends. The CDR3 extends over 14 amino acids. The DNA for the CDR3 is TGCAGCGTTGAATCTGGTTTTGCCACCGGGGAGCTGTTTTTT. Amino acid sequence: CSVESGFATGELFF.

V usage is TRBV15 and J usage is TRBJ2-1; 11 bases are shared with TRBD2. The J segment lost 11 bases and the V segment lost 0 bases, leaving 15 bases of the junction unmatched. The length of the CDR3 is 18 residues. Germline CDR1 LNHNV, CDR2 YYDKDF (reference sequence). This CDR3 reads CATSRDAGTSGGMNKQFF. The CDR3 bases are TGTGCCACCAGCAGAGATGCGGGAACTAGCGGGGGTATGAATAAGCAGTTCTTC.

This clonotype was seen at least ten times. The genes are TRBV12-3 or TRBV12-4 and TRBJ2-7; 10 bases map to TRBD2. Germline trimming cut 2 bases from V and 2 bases from J; bases unmatched to any gene: 3. The CDR3 runs to 15 residues. The DNA of the CDR3 is TGTGCCAGCAGTTTAAGCGGGGGGGGAGCCTACGAGCAGTACTTC. This codes for CASSLSGGGAYEQYF.